This T cell receptor (beta chain) was retrieved from a study of T cell repertoires in cytomegalovirus infection. Background on the study: As its CMV epitopes, the study selected recently identified HLA-C-restricted and well-studied HLA-B-restricted targets. Both CMV infection and a matching HLA type were indicated by public TCR beta signatures. Study-wide findings and caveats: HLA-C-restricted CMV-specific TCR beta clonotypes were dominant in the ex vivo response. The cumulative frequency of public TCR beta families distinguished individuals who carried CMV together with the relevant HLA.

Points on this clonotype: What it binds is unknown.

One entry per CDR3 protein, called by TCRdb with MiXCR from the reads. Of approximately 730,000 distinct CDR3 sequences listed, around 30% were seen once; the top ten hold 15% to 20%. Germline V gene sequence: CDR1 MDHEN, CDR2 SYDVKM. The CDR3 runs 16 residues. The germline V and J ends were trimmed by 6 bases and 5 bases, with 22 bases remaining between them. This TCR was recovered from a human donor in good health (CMV status not recorded). Some clones in this sample may be carry-over from other donors' samples. The genes are TRBV28 and TRBJ2-5; D is possibly TRBD2 (6 bases). This sample comprised cultured PBMCs, obtained from culture after CMV antigen stimulation. The CDR3 DNA sequence: TGTGCCAGCAGAACGAATAGGAGGGGCGGCGGTGAGACCCAGTACTTC. Translation: CASRTNRRGGGETQYF.